A selection of T cell receptor beta chains follows, all from one sample in a study of T cell responses to AZD1222 COVID-19 vaccine. Profiling relied on immunoSEQ multiplex PCR, and the TCRdb table lists in-frame clones only, not all of them. The table records 75,000 or so clones, around 93% of them present only once. This specimen consisted of peripheral blood, obtained 28 days after the second AZD1222 dose. Receptor source: an adult who received the AZD1222 COVID-19 vaccine. CDR3s include the opening cysteine and the closing phenylalanine or tryptophan. The D gene is left open where the match is weak. Clone size is stated in some rows and not others, as once, few, many or a class when expanded.

d_call	v_call	clone_size	j_call	cdr3_aa	cdr3_nt
.	TRBV21-1	once	TRBJ1-5	CASSKAGVDQPQHF	TGTGCCAGCAGCAAAGCAGGGGTTGATCAGCCCCAGCATTTT
TRBD1	TRBV2	.	TRBJ1-5	CASSGTGGGQPQHF	TGTGCCAGCAGTGGGACAGGGGGCGGTCAGCCCCAGCATTTT
.	TRBV28	.	TRBJ2-3	CASSLYGGFTDTQYF	TGTGCCAGCAGTTTATACGGGGGTTTCACAGATACGCAGTATTTT
.	TRBV28	.	TRBJ1-2	CASTPGPNYGYTF	TGTGCCAGCACCCCAGGGCCAAACTATGGCTACACCTTC
TRBD2	TRBV5-1	.	TRBJ2-1	CASSLDGSGSGVQFF	TGCGCCAGCAGCTTGGATGGTAGCGGGAGTGGTGTGCAGTTCTTC
TRBD2	TRBV29-1	.	TRBJ2-1	CSAWGLAGHEQFF	TGCAGCGCCTGGGGACTAGCGGGACATGAGCAGTTCTTC
.	TRBV6-2/TRBV6-3	.	TRBJ2-5	CASSSPGFGRVGETQYF	TGTGCCAGCAGTTCCCCGGGCTTTGGGCGAGTCGGGGAGACCCAGTACTTC
.	TRBV18	.	TRBJ2-7	CASSPGGYEQYF	TGTGCCAGCTCACCAGGGGGATACGAGCAGTACTTC
.	TRBV2	.	TRBJ2-7	CASSGTSYEQYF	TGTGCCAGCAGTGGCACCAGCTACGAGCAGTACTTC
.	TRBV6-5	.	TRBJ1-1	CASSYSRRRMNTEAFF	TGTGCCAGCAGTTACTCAAGAAGACGCATGAACACTGAAGCTTTCTTT
.	TRBV28	.	TRBJ1-2	CASSLEPKVTTYGYTF	TGTGCCAGCAGTTTAGAGCCGAAGGTAACGACCTATGGCTACACCTTC
.	TRBV7-2	.	TRBJ2-2	CASSLRGTGYVTGELFF	TGTGCCAGCAGCTTACGGGGGACGGGCTACGTTACCGGGGAGCTGTTTTTT
.	TRBV4-1	.	TRBJ2-7	CASSQEETYEQYF	TGCGCCAGCAGCCAAGAAGAGACCTACGAGCAGTACTTC
.	TRBV6-4	few	TRBJ2-3	CASSDTTQGADTQYF	TGTGCCAGCAGTGACACCACGCAAGGCGCAGATACGCAGTATTTT
TRBD2	TRBV28	.	TRBJ2-1	CASRRGLAGVNEQFF	TGTGCCAGCAGACGAGGACTAGCGGGAGTAAATGAGCAGTTCTTC
.	TRBV20-1	.	TRBJ1-4	CSASGGFEKLFF	TGCAGTGCTAGTGGGGGATTCGAAAAACTGTTTTTT
.	TRBV28	once	TRBJ1-2	CASSLNGYGYTF	TGTGCCAGCAGTTTAAATGGTTATGGCTACACCTTC
.	TRBV4-3	.	TRBJ2-7	CASSQESPRGDEQYF	TGCGCCAGCAGCCAAGAGTCGCCCCGCGGCGACGAGCAGTACTTC
TRBD2	TRBV9	few	TRBJ2-3	CASSVVAGGLADTQYF	TGTGCCAGCAGCGTAGTGGCGGGAGGGCTCGCAGATACGCAGTATTTT
.	TRBV7-9	.	TRBJ2-7	CASSLVGPSYEQYF	TGTGCCAGCAGCTTAGTTGGTCCGTCCTACGAGCAGTACTTC
.	TRBV7-2	once	TRBJ2-7	CASSLDSTSDGFEQYF	TGTGCCAGCAGCTTAGATTCGACTTCCGATGGTTTCGAGCAGTACTTC
TRBD1	TRBV10-3	.	TRBJ1-1	CAISARDSRLGNTEAFF	TGTGCCATCAGTGCTCGGGACAGCCGGCTCGGGAACACTGAAGCTTTCTTT
.	TRBV5-6	.	TRBJ2-1	CASQRGGSEQFF	TGTGCCAGCCAAAGGGGGGGCTCTGAGCAGTTCTTC
TRBD2	TRBV9	.	TRBJ2-3	CASSKLAGVITDTQYF	TGTGCCAGCTCCAAACTAGCGGGAGTTATCACAGATACGCAGTATTTT
TRBD1	TRBV4-1	.	TRBJ1-5	CASSYTGGSSQPQHF	TGCGCCAGCAGCTACACAGGGGGCAGCAGTCAGCCCCAGCATTTT
TRBD2	TRBV6-5	.	TRBJ2-5	CASSPGLAGETQYF	TGTGCCAGCAGTCCCGGACTAGCCGGTGAGACCCAGTACTTC
.	TRBV19	.	TRBJ1-1	CASSIAPGQFMNTEAFF	TGTGCCAGTAGTATAGCCCCCGGACAGTTCATGAACACTGAAGCTTTCTTT
.	TRBV6-2/TRBV6-3	.	TRBJ1-6	CASSYRSSYNSPLHF	TGTGCCAGCAGTTACAGGAGCTCCTATAATTCACCCCTCCACTTT
.	TRBV2	.	TRBJ1-6	CASSESKNSPLHF	TGTGCCAGCAGTGAATCGAAGAATTCACCCCTCCACTTT
.	TRBV7-8	.	TRBJ2-5	CASSFQETQYF	TGTGCCAGCAGCTTCCAAGAGACCCAGTACTTC
TRBD2	TRBV30	.	TRBJ2-1	CAWSPPFGGSKGEQFF	TGTGCCTGGAGTCCACCTTTTGGCGGGAGCAAGGGTGAGCAGTTCTTC
TRBD1	TRBV30	.	TRBJ1-2	CAWSPGTGLDTF	TGTGCCTGGAGTCCCGGGACAGGGTTAGACACCTTC
TRBD2	TRBV11-2	once	TRBJ2-1	CASSWRLAGGDSHEQFF	TGTGCCAGCAGCTGGCGACTAGCGGGAGGGGATAGCCATGAGCAGTTCTTC
.	TRBV21-1	once	TRBJ1-1	CASSREAQRNTEAFF	TGTGCCAGCAGCCGAGAGGCCCAGAGGAACACTGAAGCTTTCTTT
.	TRBV25-1	.	TRBJ1-6	CASSERNSGARNSPLHF	TGTGCCAGCAGTGAAAGAAACAGCGGGGCTCGAAATTCACCCCTCCACTTT
.	TRBV7-9	once	TRBJ2-2	CASTSGVVTGELFF	TGTGCCAGCACCAGCGGAGTAGTTACCGGGGAGCTGTTTTTT
.	TRBV19	.	TRBJ1-1	CASSHNRDIIMAFF	TGTGCCAGTAGCCACAACCGGGACATTATAATGGCTTTCTTT